These 24 T cell receptor beta chains were all obtained from the same sample, sequenced in a study of cytomegalovirus exposure and HLA in healthy donors. With 60 Vbeta and 13 Jbeta primers, the PCR was carried out. Libraries were prepared by immunoSEQ multiplex PCR; TCRdb keeps only in-frame clonotypes and omits some of them. Here the sample spans over 200,000 clones, around 89% being singletons. Sequencing was done on a sample of PBMCs. These receptors all stem from a woman aged 18-29 years in good health and CMV-seronegative.

The rearrangement joins TRBV4-3 to TRBJ2-3; D ambiguous. The CDR3 covers 14 residues. Germline V CDR1 and CDR2: LGHNA, YSLEER. The germline V and J ends were trimmed by 5 bases and 4 bases, with 13 bases remaining between them. For the CDR3, the DNA is TGCGCCAGCAGCGATATGGTCCCGGCAGATACGCAGTATTTT. This encodes CASSDMVPADTQYF.

This rearrangement joins TRBV18 to TRBJ2-5; 12 positions agree with TRBD2. CDR1 is KGHSH, CDR2 LQKENI, per germline. J was trimmed by 1 base and V by 3 bases; bases with no gene match: 3. This CDR3 is built from 16 residues. In DNA form, the CDR3 reads TGTGCCAGCTCACCCCAGACTAGCGGGGGCCAAGAGACCCAGTACTTC. This gives the protein CASSPQTSGGQETQYF.

The V gene is TRBV7-9, the J gene TRBJ2-7; 12 bases are a match to TRBD2. The trim removed 3 bases at V and 4 bases at J, leaving 7 bases unmatched. The CDR3 has 16 amino acids. Germline CDR1 reads SEHNR; CDR2 reads FQNEAQ (reference sequence). CDR3 sequence reads: CASSFSSGRELYEQYF. The CDR3 bases are TGTGCCAGCAGCTTTTCTAGCGGGAGGGAGCTGTACGAGCAGTACTTC. The variable domain in full, with the rest retrieved from reference TRBV7-9 and TRBJ2-7, is DTGVSQNPRHKITKRGQNVTFRCDPISEHNRLYWYRQTLGQGPEFLTYFQNEAQLEKSRLLSDRFSAERPKGSFSTLEIQRTEQGDSAMYLCASSFSSGRELYEQYFGPGTRLTVT.

The J gene is TRBJ1-3, the V gene TRBV10-3; D not resolved. V dropped 6 bases and J dropped 0 bases, with 6 bases sitting between them. Germline CDR1 ENHRY, CDR2 SYGVKD. This CDR3 contains 13 residues. The CDR3 DNA follows: TGTGCCATCAGCACGGGCTCTGGAAACACCATATATTTT. Encoded protein: CAISTGSGNTIYF.

The V gene is TRBV7-2, the J gene TRBJ1-2; no clear D. The CDR3 runs 15 residues. V was shortened by 1 base and J by 0 bases, with 9 bases between the two germline ends. Germline CDR1 is SGHTA and CDR2 is FQGNSA. CDR3 in amino acids: CASSLGREPNYGYTF. The CDR3 DNA reads TGTGCCAGCAGCTTAGGCCGCGAACCTAACTATGGCTACACCTTC.

The chain recombines TRBV19 with TRBJ2-5; D perhaps matches TRBD1 (6 bases). The CDR3 sequence is 15 residues long. CDR1 and CDR2 from the germline V gene are LNHDA and SQIVND (reference sequence). V was clipped by 5 bases and J by 2 bases, with 15 bases between them. The CDR3 region has the DNA TGTGCCAGTAGTTCGGCCGGGACACAACAAGAGACCCAGTACTTC. Its translation: CASSSAGTQQETQYF. The full variable domain, in which reference TRBV19 and TRBJ2-5 provide the parts outside the CDR3, is DGGITQSPKYLFRKEGQNVTLSCEQNLNHDAMYWYRQDPGQGLRLIYYSQIVNDFQKGDIAEGYSVSREKKESFPLTVTSAQKNPTAFYLCASSSAGTQQETQYFGPGTRLLVL.

The rearrangement joins TRBV15 to TRBJ2-1; maybe TRBD2 (5 bases). V was clipped by 3 bases and J by 0 bases, with 6 bases between them. Germline V gene data show CDR1 as LNHNV and CDR2 as YYDKDF (reference sequence). This CDR3 spans 14 amino acids. CDR3 in amino acids: CATSSGISYNEQFF. Written as DNA, the CDR3 is TGTGCCACCAGCAGCGGGATCTCCTACAATGAGCAGTTCTTC.

The V and J genes are TRBV19 and TRBJ2-2; D unresolved. The CDR3 runs 15 residues. Germline-derived CDR1 and CDR2 are LNHDA and SQIVND (reference sequence). V was trimmed by 0 bases and J by 6 bases, leaving 11 bases between them. CDR3 amino acids: CASSIDEESPGELFF. The CDR3 coding sequence is TGTGCCAGTAGTATAGATGAGGAAAGTCCCGGGGAGCTGTTTTTT.

The chain recombines TRBV10-3 with TRBJ2-7; 8 bases fit TRBD1. The CDR3 sequence is 14 residues long. Trimming at V came to 8 bases and at J to 1 base, leaving 7 bases not matched to a gene. Per germline, CDR1 ENHRY and CDR2 SYGVKD. CDR3 region: CAIGQGALSYEQYF. The DNA of the CDR3 is TGTGCCATCGGGCAGGGGGCGCTTTCCTACGAGCAGTACTTC.

The gene calls are TRBV25-1 and TRBJ2-3, with TRBD1 matching 9 bases. CDR1 and CDR2 (germline): MGHDK, SYGVNS. Trimming cost V 4 bases and J 2 bases; bases outside gene matches: 4. The CDR3 runs to 15 residues. Written as DNA, the CDR3 is TGTGCCAGCAGTGGACAGGGGGTTGACACAGATACGCAGTATTTT. Its translation is CASSGQGVDTDTQYF.

CDR3 sequence: CASSPGLAGGEQYF. The CDR3 DNA reads TGCGCCAGCAGCCCGGGACTAGCGGGAGGGGAGCAGTACTTC. V and J are TRBV5-1 and TRBJ2-7; 16 bases match TRBD2. Trimming removed 4 bases from V and 7 bases from J; junction bases left unmatched: 2. The CDR3 sequence is 14 residues long. Germline CDR1 is SGHRS and CDR2 is YFSETQ.

A single count supports this clone. The chain carries TRBV5-6 and TRBJ2-7; D uncertain. This CDR3 is 15 amino acids long. The germline gives CDR1 SGHDT, CDR2 YYEEEE. Trimming removed 1 base from V and 1 base from J, with 12 bases in between. DNA for the CDR3: TGTGCCAGCAGCTTGTTTCGCGCCGGGTCCTACGAGCAGTACTTC. It yields the protein CASSLFRAGSYEQYF. Full variable domain (missing parts from reference TRBV5-6 and TRBJ2-7): DAGVTQSPTHLIKTRGQQVTLRCSPKSGHDTVSWYQQALGQGPQFIFQYYEEEERQRGNFPDRFSGHQFPNYSSELNVNALLLGDSALYLCASSLFRAGSYEQYFGPGTRLTVT.

This chain joins TRBV19 and TRBJ2-7, with D perhaps matching TRBD1 (6 bases). The CDR3 totals 14 residues. V was shortened by 4 bases and J by 2 bases, with 12 bases between the two germline ends. Germline CDR1 and CDR2: LNHDA and SQIVND (reference sequence). As DNA, the CDR3 is TGTGCCAGTAGTAATTCAGACAGGACCTACGAGCAGTACTTC. This gives the protein CASSNSDRTYEQYF.

This sequence joins TRBV11-2 and TRBJ2-4; D ambiguous. The CDR3 covers 14 residues. Germline-derived CDR1 and CDR2 are SGHAT and FQNNGV. Trimming took 1 base from V and 8 from J, leaving 12 bases between them. Written as DNA, the CDR3 is TGTGCCAGCAGCTTAGTCCGACTCGCGCACATTCAGTACTTC. Protein sequence: CASSLVRLAHIQYF.

This clone has more than one count but fewer than ten. The DNA of the CDR3 is TGTGCCAGCTCACCACCGGGACAGTGGAGGGATGAGCAGTTCTTC. This encodes CASSPPGQWRDEQFF. The chain carries TRBV18 and TRBJ2-1; TRBD1 is a possible D gene (7 bases). V gave up 0 bases and J gave up 8 bases, with 14 bases separating them. The CDR3 length is 15 residues. The germline V gene encodes CDR1 KGHSH and CDR2 LQKENI.

V usage is TRBV4-2 and J usage is TRBJ2-2; 7 nucleotides line up with TRBD1. V lost 4 bases, J lost 4 bases, and 9 bases stayed unmatched. Germline V gene data show CDR1 as LGHNA and CDR2 as YNFKEQ. The CDR3 sequence is 16 residues long. CDR3 amino acids: CASSPPGQIFTGELFF. The CDR3 nucleotides read TGTGCCAGCAGCCCACCGGGACAGATTTTCACCGGGGAGCTGTTTTTT.

The gene calls are TRBV29-1 and TRBJ2-1; D is possibly TRBD2 (6 bases). V was shortened by 4 bases and J by 6 bases, with 19 bases between the two germline ends. This CDR3 region has 15 residues. CDR1 and CDR2 from the germline V gene are SQVTM and ANQGSEA. The chain's CDR3 is CSVAPGLHVFNEQFF. The CDR3, as DNA: TGCAGCGTTGCACCGGGACTGCATGTCTTCAATGAGCAGTTCTTC.

The chain couples TRBV5-1 to TRBJ2-2; 7 bases align to TRBD1. Trimming at V came to 8 bases and at J to 5 bases, leaving 9 bases not matched to a gene. The CDR3 sequence is 14 residues long. Germline V lookup: CDR1 SGHRS, CDR2 YFSETQ. The DNA for the CDR3 is TGCGCCAGTGGAGGTGGACAGGTAACCGGGGAGCTGTTTTTT. It is translated as CASGGGQVTGELFF.

V and J are TRBV5-1 and TRBJ1-1; the match to TRBD1 covers 11 bases. The CDR3 runs 14 residues. V trimming: 0 bases; J trimming: 11 bases; junction bases outside the gene matches: 6. CDR1 and CDR2 (germline): SGHRS, YFSETQ. This CDR3 reads CASSLGADRGHAFF. Written as DNA, the CDR3 is TGCGCCAGCAGCTTGGGGGCGGACAGGGGGCACGCTTTCTTT. The full variable domain, with the rest looked up from reference TRBV5-1 and TRBJ1-1, is KAGVTQTPRYLIKTRGQQVTLSCSPISGHRSVSWYQQTPGQGLQFLFEYFSETQRNKGNFPGRFSGRQFSNSRSEMNVSTLELGDSALYLCASSLGADRGHAFFGQGTRLTVV.

The chain carries TRBV27 and TRBJ2-5; D is undetermined. The J call may be mistaken, given a closer DNA end match to TRBJ2-7. The germline V gene encodes CDR1 MNHEY and CDR2 SMNVEV (reference sequence). This CDR3 is 14 amino acids long. CDR3 residues: CASSLSSRFYEQYF. The CDR3 region has the DNA TGTGCCAGCAGTTTATCTTCGCGTTTCTACGAGCAGTACTTC.

This clone has a handful of counts. The chain links TRBV9 to TRBJ2-2; 11 bases are a match to TRBD2. The CDR3 is 18 amino acids. Trimming cost V 2 bases and J 4 bases; bases outside gene matches: 10. CDR1 is SGDLS, CDR2 YYNGEE, per germline. The CDR3 reads CASSVLAGGPRATGELFF. The CDR3 DNA reads as TGTGCCAGCAGCGTCTTAGCGGGAGGGCCAAGAGCCACCGGGGAGCTGTTTTTT. Variable domain in full (rest from reference TRBV9 and TRBJ2-2): DSGVTQTPKHLITATGQRVTLRCSPRSGDLSVYWYQQSLDQGLQFLIQYYNGEERAKGNILERFSAQQFPDLHSELNLSSLELGDSALYFCASSVLAGGPRATGELFFGEGSRLTVL.

This clone was seen only a few times. The chain has TRBV7-9 and TRBJ2-1; tentatively, D is TRBD2 (7 bases). Trimming stripped 5 bases from V and 7 bases from J, with 21 bases between. The CDR3 runs to 16 residues. Germline V gives CDR1 SEHNR, CDR2 FQNEAQ (reference sequence). The chain's CDR3 is CASSPPRGGQLNEQFF. For the CDR3, the DNA is TGTGCCAGCAGCCCCCCGAGGGGGGGCCAATTGAATGAGCAGTTCTTC.

The chain employs TRBV15 and TRBJ2-5; weak D call: TRBD2 (5 bases). The CDR3 sequence is 15 residues long. CDR1 and CDR2 from the germline V gene are LNHNV and YYDKDF (reference sequence). Trimming left V 3 bases short and J 11 bases short, with 22 bases between. CDR3 nucleotides: TGTGCCACCAGCAGCGGTCTAGCCATAAAGTCTGAGCAGTACTTC. This encodes CATSSGLAIKSEQYF.

The rearrangement uses TRBV9 and TRBJ1-2, with 12 positions matching TRBD1. V lost 0 bases and J lost 3; bases outside the gene matches: 9. CDR3 length: 18 residues. Germline V CDR1 and CDR2: SGDLS, YYNGEE. CDR3 DNA sequence: TGTGCCAGCAGCGTAGGCCGGGACAGGGGGCGATTGGACTATGGCTACACCTTC. Amino acid sequence: CASSVGRDRGRLDYGYTF.